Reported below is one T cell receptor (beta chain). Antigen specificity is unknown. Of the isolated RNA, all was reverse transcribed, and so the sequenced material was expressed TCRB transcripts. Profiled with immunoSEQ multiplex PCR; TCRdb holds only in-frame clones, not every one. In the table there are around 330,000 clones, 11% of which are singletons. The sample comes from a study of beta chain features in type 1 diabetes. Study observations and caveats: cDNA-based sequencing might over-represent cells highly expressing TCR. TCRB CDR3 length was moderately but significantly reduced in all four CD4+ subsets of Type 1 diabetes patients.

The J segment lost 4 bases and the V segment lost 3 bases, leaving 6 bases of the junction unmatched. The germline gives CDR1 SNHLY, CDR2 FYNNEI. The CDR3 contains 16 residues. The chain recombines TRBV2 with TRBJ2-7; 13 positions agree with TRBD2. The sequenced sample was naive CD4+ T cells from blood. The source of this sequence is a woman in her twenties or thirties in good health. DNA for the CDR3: TGTGCCAGCAGTGATTGGTTGACTAGCGGGAGGTACGAGCAGTACTTC. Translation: CASSDWLTSGRYEQYF.